These 32 T cell receptor beta chains came from one sample sequenced in a study of cytotoxic CD8 clonotypes in ibrutinib-treated CLL. TCRdb keeps only in-frame clones here, not all; method: immunoSEQ multiplex PCR. Altogether about 310,000 clones are present, 80% being singletons, with the ten largest covering 6.7%. This sample comprised PBMCs, obtained before ibrutinib treatment. The receptors stem from a human donor with chronic lymphocytic leukemia.

The chain recombines TRBV14 with TRBJ2-5; D ambiguous. Germline-derived CDR1 and CDR2 are SGHDN and FVKESK. Deletions cut 0 bases from V and 2 bases from J, with 13 bases between. The CDR3 is 16 residues long. The CDR3 sequence is CASSQDGRVLQETQYF. The CDR3 region has the DNA TGTGCCAGCAGCCAAGATGGACGAGTACTACAAGAGACCCAGTACTTC.

The chain carries TRBV30 and TRBJ1-1; D is perhaps TRBD1 (5 bases). Per the germline V gene, CDR1 is GTSNPN and CDR2 is SVGIG (reference sequence). Trimming stripped 4 bases from V and 0 bases from J, with 12 bases between. This CDR3 spans 14 amino acids. CDR3 coding DNA: TGTGCCTGGACTTACAGGTGGATGAACACTGAAGCTTTCTTT. Translating it yields CAWTYRWMNTEAFF.

The gene calls are TRBV19 and TRBJ2-3, with 7 bases identical to TRBD1. Germline assignment: CDR1 LNHDA and CDR2 SQIVND (reference sequence). This CDR3 spans 14 amino acids. The V segment lost 5 bases and the J segment 1 base; nucleotides outside the gene matches: 3. The CDR3 bases are TGTGCCAGTAGTCCCGGGACAGGCACAGATACGCAGTATTTT. Translation: CASSPGTGTDTQYF.

This clone was found a few times. The rearrangement joins TRBV7-3 to TRBJ2-1; D is unresolved. Trimming left V 3 bases short and J 5 bases short, with 8 bases between. The germline CDR1 and CDR2 sequences are SGHTA and FQGTGA. There are 13 residues in the CDR3. The CDR3 DNA follows: TGTGCCAGCAGCTTCAGCACTGACAATGAGCAGTTCTTC. Translated, it gives CASSFSTDNEQFF.

The chain employs TRBV19 and TRBJ2-2, with D unresolved. The CDR3 has 12 residues. V lost 7 bases to trimming and J lost 7 bases, with 10 bases between them. Germline loops: CDR1 LNHDA, CDR2 SQIVND (reference sequence). The CDR3 reads CASTIGSGELFF. The CDR3 nucleotides are TGTGCCAGTACCATCGGAAGCGGGGAGCTGTTTTTT.

This chain links TRBV5-1 with TRBJ2-3; perhaps D is TRBD1 or TRBD2 (6 bases each). Per the germline V gene, CDR1 is SGHRS and CDR2 is YFSETQ. The CDR3 totals 16 residues. Deletions cut 0 bases from V and 3 bases from J, with 14 bases between. The CDR3 DNA follows: TGCGCCAGCAGCTTGGTTCGGGGGCAGGGTACAGATACGCAGTATTTT. Its translation: CASSLVRGQGTDTQYF. Using reference TRBV5-1 and TRBJ2-3 for the parts outside the CDR3, the full variable domain is KAGVTQTPRYLIKTRGQQVTLSCSPISGHRSVSWYQQTPGQGLQFLFEYFSETQRNKGNFPGRFSGRQFSNSRSEMNVSTLELGDSALYLCASSLVRGQGTDTQYFGPGTRLTVL.

The CDR3 spells CASTTDRATNYGYTF. For the CDR3, the DNA is TGTGCCAGTACCACCGACAGGGCAACTAACTATGGCTACACCTTC. V gene TRBV19 combines with J gene TRBJ1-2; 7 bases are shared with TRBD1. Germline CDR1 LNHDA, CDR2 SQIVND (reference sequence). The CDR3 covers 15 residues. The J segment lost 0 bases and the V segment lost 7 bases, leaving 8 bases of the junction unmatched.

This clone appeared a few times. The chain links TRBV7-2 to TRBJ1-5; D might be TRBD1 (5 bases). Trimming shortened V by 3 bases and J by 2 bases, and 8 bases separated the two germline ends. The CDR3 contains 14 residues. Germline V lookup: CDR1 SGHTA, CDR2 FQGNSA. The CDR3 DNA reads as TGTGCCAGCAGCTTGGGACTGCGCAATCAGCCCCAGCATTTT. Translating it yields CASSLGLRNQPQHF.

This chain uses TRBV9 with TRBJ1-5; weak D call: TRBD1 (6 bases). This CDR3 spans 14 amino acids. Looked up from germline, CDR1 is SGDLS and CDR2 is YYNGEE. The germline V and J ends were trimmed by 0 bases and 3 bases, with 7 bases remaining between them. CDR3 loop: CASSVGTDNQPQHF. The CDR3 nucleotides read TGTGCCAGCAGCGTAGGGACAGACAATCAGCCCCAGCATTTT.

The chain couples TRBV18 to TRBJ2-3; D is unclear. V lost 3 bases, J lost 6 bases, and 10 bases lay in between. In germline, CDR1 is KGHSH, CDR2 LQKENI. There are 13 residues in the CDR3. CDR3 in amino acids: CASSPNWQDTQYF. CDR3 DNA sequence: TGTGCCAGCTCACCCAACTGGCAGGATACGCAGTATTTT.

This clone was seen more than once but under ten times. The rearrangement links TRBV6-6 to TRBJ1-1, with 7 bases matching TRBD1. In germline, CDR1 is MNHNY, CDR2 SVGAGI (reference sequence). This CDR3 contains 16 residues. Trimming cost V 2 bases and J 1 base; bases outside gene matches: 7. The CDR3: CASSYLGGAGNTEAFF. Here the CDR3 DNA reads TGTGCCAGCAGTTACCTAGGGGGCGCAGGGAACACTGAAGCTTTCTTT.

This clone was observed many times. The chain employs TRBV2 and TRBJ2-7; 10 bases line up with TRBD2. Trimming at V came to 3 bases and at J to 3 bases, leaving 5 bases not matched to a gene. This CDR3 has 15 residues. The germline gives CDR1 SNHLY, CDR2 FYNNEI. In DNA form, the CDR3 reads TGTGCCAGCAGTGATTACAGCGGGAGGGTCTACGAGCAGTACTTC. Translating it yields CASSDYSGRVYEQYF. Together with reference TRBV2 and TRBJ2-7, the CDR3 gives the full variable domain: EPEVTQTPSHQVTQMGQEVILRCVPISNHLYFYWYRQILGQKVEFLVSFYNNEISEKSEIFDDQFSVERPDGSNFTLKIRSTKLEDSAMYFCASSDYSGRVYEQYFGPGTRLTVT.

The gene calls are TRBV6-1 and TRBJ1-1; tentative D call: TRBD1 (5 bases). The ends were cut back, 7 bases at V and 8 bases at J, with 17 bases in the middle. The CDR3 has 13 amino acids. CDR1 is MNHNS and CDR2 is SASEGT in the germline V gene. CDR3 in amino acids: CASTLEGEGEAFF. CDR3 sequence (DNA): TGTGCCAGCACTCTAGAAGGGGAGGGGGAAGCTTTCTTT.

The V and J genes are TRBV28 and TRBJ1-2, with a weak D call TRBD1 (6 bases). Trimming left V 8 bases short and J 5 bases short, with 15 bases between. CDR3 length: 13 amino acids. The V gene's germline CDR1 is MDHEN and CDR2 SYDVKM. Written as DNA, the CDR3 is TGTGCCAGCCACAGGGAACTCCTTTATGGCTACACCTTC. Translating gives CASHRELLYGYTF.

The rearrangement joins TRBV27 to TRBJ2-7; 12 bases map to TRBD2. The CDR3 sequence is 14 residues long. Trimming removed 5 bases from V and 4 bases from J; junction bases left unmatched: 3. Germline V gene data show CDR1 as MNHEY and CDR2 as SMNVEV (reference sequence). The CDR3 nucleotides read TGTGCCAGCAGTCCCGGGACTAGCGGGTACGAGCAGTACTTC. Amino acids: CASSPGTSGYEQYF.

V and J are TRBV6-5 and TRBJ2-7; 13 bases are a match to TRBD2. This CDR3 is built from 16 residues. V dropped 4 bases and J dropped 2; count of bases not matched to a gene: 5. Germline CDR1 is MNHEY and CDR2 is SVGAGI. CDR3: CASSWTTSGGTYEQYF. CDR3 nucleotide sequence: TGTGCCAGCAGTTGGACGACTAGCGGGGGGACCTACGAGCAGTACTTC.

The gene calls are TRBV6-6 and TRBJ2-1; TRBD2 agrees at 11 bases. V lost 6 bases to trimming and J lost 3 bases; unmatched junction nucleotides: 4. The germline V gene has CDR1 MNHNY and CDR2 SVGAGI (reference sequence). The CDR3 length is 15 residues. The CDR3 DNA reads as TGTGCCAGCAGGGTTGGGACTAGCGGCTACAATGAGCAGTTCTTC. Its translation: CASRVGTSGYNEQFF.

V and J are TRBV7-9 and TRBJ1-2; a weak D match, TRBD1 (6 bases). Germline lookup yields CDR1 SEHNR and CDR2 FQNEAQ (reference sequence). CDR3 length: 16 amino acids. Between the trimmed V and J ends, which lost 5 bases and 2 bases, there was a span of 18 bases. The CDR3 nucleotides are TGTGCCAGCAGCCTCCTTAGGGGGGGCGGCAACTATGGCTACACCTTC. Its translation: CASSLLRGGGNYGYTF.

This CDR3 reads CASSPGQGWDYTGELFF. In DNA, the CDR3 is TGTGCCAGCAGCCCGGGACAGGGGTGGGATTACACCGGGGAGCTGTTTTTT. The rearrangement uses TRBV5-6 and TRBJ2-2; 10 bases are shared with TRBD1. The V and J ends lost 4 bases and 3 bases, in that order; junction bases with no gene match: 9. There are 17 residues in the CDR3. From germline, CDR1 is SGHDT and CDR2 YYEEEE. The full variable domain, in which reference TRBV5-6 and TRBJ2-2 provide the parts outside the CDR3, is DAGVTQSPTHLIKTRGQQVTLRCSPKSGHDTVSWYQQALGQGPQFIFQYYEEEERQRGNFPDRFSGHQFPNYSSELNVNALLLGDSALYLCASSPGQGWDYTGELFFGEGSRLTVL.

This clone was observed a handful of times. The rearrangement links TRBV30 to TRBJ2-1; the match to TRBD1 covers 10 bases. After removal of 2 bases from V and 4 bases from J, the junction contained 5 bases not matched to a gene. Looked up from germline, CDR1 is GTSNPN and CDR2 is SVGIG (reference sequence). The CDR3 totals 15 residues. The CDR3: CAWSLGQGTYNEQFF. CDR3 in DNA: TGTGCCTGGAGTCTGGGACAGGGGACTTACAATGAGCAGTTCTTC.

The genes are TRBV6-4 and TRBJ2-2; 8 bases are shared with TRBD1. V shed 6 bases and J 7 bases; nucleotides not matched to a gene: 7. The CDR3 is made up of 14 amino acids. CDR1 and CDR2 (germline): MRHNA, SNTAGT. The CDR3 protein is CASRADRGNGELFF. As DNA, the CDR3 is TGTGCCAGCAGGGCAGACAGGGGAAACGGGGAGCTGTTTTTT.

The chain combines TRBV7-8 with TRBJ2-3, with 9 bases fitting TRBD2. J lost 2 bases, V lost 2 bases, and 14 bases had no gene match. CDR1 and CDR2 from the germline V gene are SGHVS and FQNEAQ. The CDR3 is 19 amino acids. Written as DNA, the CDR3 is TGTGCCAGCAGCTTACTGGGCGGGAGGGCCGGAGGAGACACAGATACGCAGTATTTT. This translates into CASSLLGGRAGGDTDTQYF. Looking up the rest from reference TRBV7-8 and TRBJ2-3 gives the full variable domain: GAGVSQSPRYKVAKRGQDVALRCDPISGHVSLFWYQQALGQGPEFLTYFQNEAQLDKSGLPSDRFFAERPEGSVSTLKIQRTQQEDSAVYLCASSLLGGRAGGDTDTQYFGPGTRLTVL.

The chain carries TRBV2 and TRBJ1-3; D is uncertain. V was clipped by 3 bases and J by 4 bases, with 4 bases between them. The CDR3 contains 12 residues. Germline lookup yields CDR1 SNHLY and CDR2 FYNNEI. CDR3 in amino acids: CASSDVGNTIYF. The DNA for the CDR3 is TGTGCCAGCAGTGATGTCGGAAACACCATATATTTT.

Concerning this clone itself: A clone one base away is much larger, so this may be a read error. The genes are TRBV2 and TRBJ2-7; 10 bases map to TRBD2. This CDR3 spans 15 amino acids. The germline V gene has CDR1 SNHLY and CDR2 FYNNEI. V lost 3 bases to trimming and J lost 3 bases; unmatched junction nucleotides: 5. In DNA, the CDR3 is TGTGCCAGCAGTGATTACAGCGGGAGGGGCTACGAGCAGTACTTC. It yields the protein CASSDYSGRGYEQYF.

On this clone itself: Within the sample, other DNA sequences also encode this same CDR3. The chain carries TRBV9 and TRBJ1-2; D unclear. V dropped 0 bases and J dropped 4 bases, with 7 bases sitting between them. Looked up from germline, CDR1 is SGDLS and CDR2 is YYNGEE. The CDR3 sequence is 13 residues long. The CDR3 nucleotides are TGTGCCAGCAGCGTAGGGGGTGCCTATGGCTACACCTTC. It translates to CASSVGGAYGYTF.

The J gene is TRBJ2-2, the V gene TRBV19; possible D gene TRBD2, 6 bases. Between the trimmed V and J ends, which lost 7 bases and 1 base, there was a span of 10 bases. The CDR3 consists of 14 residues. Germline V gives CDR1 LNHDA, CDR2 SQIVND (reference sequence). This chain's CDR3 is CASNTGGNTGELFF. Written as DNA, the CDR3 is TGTGCCAGTAACACCGGGGGGAACACCGGGGAGCTGTTTTTT.

CDR3 nucleotide sequence: TGTGCCAGCAGCGTAGTTGTAAGCTCCTACAATGAGCAGTTCTTC. Amino acids: CASSVVVSSYNEQFF. V is TRBV9 and J is TRBJ2-1, with D uncertain. The V and J ends lost 0 bases and 0 bases respectively, with 7 bases between them. The CDR3 sequence is 15 residues long. CDR1 SGDLS and CDR2 YYNGEE come from the germline V gene.

The chain recombines TRBV6-1 with TRBJ1-5; D is perhaps TRBD1 (5 bases). The germline V gene has CDR1 MNHNS and CDR2 SASEGT. The ends were cut back, 3 bases at V and 5 bases at J, with 14 bases in the middle. The CDR3 is 15 residues long. The CDR3 bases are TGTGCCAGCAGTGAGGAGGACCCAGGGTATCAGCCCCAGCATTTT. As protein: CASSEEDPGYQPQHF.

This chain uses TRBV4-3 with TRBJ2-1; 10 bases map to TRBD2. V shed 4 bases and J 6 bases; nucleotides not matched to a gene: 9. The CDR3 has 16 amino acids. Germline V gene sequence: CDR1 LGHNA, CDR2 YSLEER. The CDR3 DNA reads as TGCGCCAGCAGCCGAGAGCGGGAGGGCCGAGTCAATGAGCAGTTCTTC. It yields the protein CASSREREGRVNEQFF.

The chain couples TRBV7-9 to TRBJ2-1; D possibly corresponds to TRBD1 (6 bases). The CDR3 loop spans 13 amino acids. The V gene's germline CDR1 is SEHNR and CDR2 FQNEAQ (reference sequence). Deletions cut 8 bases from V and 5 bases from J, with 13 bases between. CDR3 coding DNA: TGTGCCAGCTCGATTGGACAGAACAATGAGCAGTTCTTC. Amino acids: CASSIGQNNEQFF.

The genes are TRBV6-5 and TRBJ2-3; D is perhaps TRBD2 (5 bases). The CDR3 covers 15 residues. Trimming took 2 bases from V and 0 from J, leaving 9 bases between them. Germline CDR1 is MNHEY and CDR2 is SVGAGI. CDR3 residues: CASSYDYSSTDTQYF. CDR3 DNA sequence: TGTGCCAGCAGTTACGACTATTCTAGCACAGATACGCAGTATTTT.

The genes are TRBV5-1 and TRBJ2-1; D is uncertain. V lost 0 bases and J 4 bases, leaving 11 bases between the germline ends. Germline CDR1 reads SGHRS; CDR2 reads YFSETQ. This CDR3 spans 15 amino acids. This chain's CDR3 is CASSLGLGLYNEQFF. CDR3 bases: TGCGCCAGCAGCTTGGGGCTAGGGCTTTACAATGAGCAGTTCTTC.